Each of the 21 T cell receptor beta chains below was sequenced from the same sample in a study of blood T cell repertoires in COVID-19. Method: immunoSEQ multiplex PCR; TCRdb's copy keeps in-frame clones and lacks some. The sample lists about 220,000 clones, around 87% seen once, with about 15% in the top ten. Material: PBMCs or T cells enriched from blood (not recorded which). The receptor source for this set is a man aged 25-40 years who had been exposed to COVID-19.

The chain combines TRBV12-3 or TRBV12-4 with TRBJ1-2; D not resolved. The ends were cut back, 6 bases at V and 4 bases at J, with 9 bases in the middle. The CDR3 consists of 12 residues. CDR3 sequence reads: CASSPVAYGYTF. CDR3 sequence (DNA): TGTGCCAGCAGCCCCGTAGCCTATGGCTACACCTTC.

J is TRBJ1-2 and V is TRBV5-1; a possible D gene is TRBD1 (5 bases). V dropped 1 base and J dropped 7 bases, with 11 bases sitting between them. This CDR3 region has 13 residues. Germline CDR1 SGHRS, CDR2 YFSETQ. The CDR3 spells CASSLSRDFGYTF. The CDR3 region has the DNA TGCGCCAGCAGCTTGTCCAGGGACTTTGGCTACACCTTC.

The chain recombines TRBV5-1 with TRBJ1-2, with a possible D match to TRBD1 (5 bases). The CDR3 has 15 residues. V dropped 2 bases and J dropped 4 bases, with 15 bases sitting between them. The V gene's germline CDR1 is SGHRS and CDR2 YFSETQ. CDR3 region: CASSFHTGGSYGYTF. CDR3 bases: TGCGCCAGCAGCTTCCACACGGGGGGTTCCTATGGCTACACCTTC.

This clone has just one count. This chain links TRBV5-1 with TRBJ2-5; 7 nucleotides agree with TRBD2. Germline CDR1 and CDR2: SGHRS and YFSETQ. The CDR3 has 14 amino acids. With 2 bases clipped from V and 0 bases from J, the junction kept 1 base outside the gene matches. CDR3: CASSFGGDQETQYF. CDR3 sequence (DNA): TGCGCCAGCAGCTTTGGGGGGGACCAAGAGACCCAGTACTTC.

In its sample, this clone was seen once. The V call is TRBV14, the J call TRBJ1-2; D possibly corresponds to TRBD1 (5 bases). The germline V gene has CDR1 SGHDN and CDR2 FVKESK. Trimming left V 4 bases short and J 2 bases short, with 8 bases between. The CDR3 has 13 residues. The DNA for the CDR3 is TGTGCCAGCAGCCGAGACAGAAACTATGGCTACACCTTC. Protein product: CASSRDRNYGYTF.

The J gene is TRBJ1-5, the V gene TRBV29-1; D may be TRBD1 (5 bases). The CDR3 runs to 12 residues. The germline V and J ends were trimmed by 4 bases and 5 bases, with 9 bases remaining between them. Germline CDR1 reads SQVTM; CDR2 reads ANQGSEA. CDR3 sequence reads: CSVGQQDQPQHF. As DNA, the CDR3 is TGCAGCGTTGGACAGCAAGATCAGCCCCAGCATTTT.

The chain carries TRBV2 and TRBJ2-5, with D perhaps matching TRBD1 (5 bases). Germline values: CDR1 SNHLY, CDR2 FYNNEI. This CDR3 is 13 amino acids long. Trimming pared 8 bases from V and 1 base from J, leaving 11 bases between. CDR3 nucleotide sequence: TGTGCCAGCTTTTCAGGGCCCCAAGAGACCCAGTACTTC. Its translation is CASFSGPQETQYF. Variable domain in full (rest from reference TRBV2 and TRBJ2-5): EPEVTQTPSHQVTQMGQEVILRCVPISNHLYFYWYRQILGQKVEFLVSFYNNEISEKSEIFDDQFSVERPDGSNFTLKIRSTKLEDSAMYFCASFSGPQETQYFGPGTRLLVL.

This sequence joins TRBV6-5 and TRBJ2-3; perhaps TRBD2 as D (6 bases). V dropped 2 bases and J dropped 7 bases, with 16 bases sitting between them. The CDR3 runs 15 residues. Germline V gene lookup returns CDR1 MNHEY and CDR2 SVGAGI. CDR3 bases: TGTGCCAGCAGTTACCGGGACTCTACCGAAAATACGCAGTATTTT. It encodes CASSYRDSTENTQYF.

The gene calls are TRBV2 and TRBJ1-6; weak D call: TRBD1 (5 bases). In germline, CDR1 is SNHLY, CDR2 FYNNEI. The V end lost 5 bases, the J end lost 7 bases, and 12 bases lay between the germline ends. CDR3 length: 14 residues. The CDR3 is CASSFGAVNSPLHF. CDR3 sequence (DNA): TGTGCCAGCAGTTTTGGGGCAGTAAATTCACCCCTCCACTTT.

The chain couples TRBV19 to TRBJ1-5; maybe TRBD1 (5 bases). CDR1 is LNHDA, CDR2 SQIVND, per germline (reference sequence). The CDR3 contains 17 residues. V was pared by 6 bases and J by 0 bases, with 18 bases between. The CDR3: CASRGGTARSSNQPQHF. As DNA, the CDR3 is TGTGCCAGTAGAGGCGGGACCGCCAGGAGTAGCAATCAGCCCCAGCATTTT.

This chain connects TRBV19 to TRBJ2-7; D not certain. The germline CDR1 and CDR2 sequences are LNHDA and SQIVND (reference sequence). CDR3 length: 13 amino acids. Trimming cost V 10 bases and J 1 base, with 14 bases left between them. This CDR3 is CATQRSGSYEQYF. CDR3 bases: TGTGCCACCCAGCGTAGTGGGTCCTACGAGCAGTACTTC. Filled out from reference TRBV19 and TRBJ2-7, the complete variable domain reads DGGITQSPKYLFRKEGQNVTLSCEQNLNHDAMYWYRQDPGQGLRLIYYSQIVNDFQKGDIAEGYSVSREKKESFPLTVTSAQKNPTAFYLCATQRSGSYEQYFGPGTRLTVT.

The chain combines TRBV5-4 with TRBJ1-1; D ambiguous. CDR1 is SGHNT, CDR2 YYREEE, per germline (reference sequence). V lost 4 bases, J lost 2 bases, and 18 bases lay in between. This CDR3 is built from 16 residues. CDR3 protein: CASSPKIGPDNTEAFF. The CDR3 nucleotides read TGTGCCAGCAGCCCGAAAATTGGGCCCGACAACACTGAAGCTTTCTTT.

The chain combines TRBV6-5 with TRBJ2-5; 7 bases are a match to TRBD1. Germline V CDR1 and CDR2: MNHEY, SVGAGI. This CDR3 region has 12 residues. Trimming removed 6 bases from V and 12 bases from J; junction bases left unmatched: 10. In DNA form, the CDR3 reads TGTGCCAGCAGCCCGAACCGGGACAGTGAGTACTTC. Encoded protein: CASSPNRDSEYF.

This rearrangement joins TRBV6-5 to TRBJ1-1, with TRBD1 identical over 7 bases. Unmatched junction bases numbered 10, after V lost 4 bases and J lost 5 bases. Per germline, CDR1 MNHEY and CDR2 SVGAGI. The CDR3 extends over 15 amino acids. CDR3 amino acids: CASSSDTGVGTEAFF. The CDR3 nucleotides read TGTGCCAGCAGTTCCGATACAGGGGTGGGGACTGAAGCTTTCTTT.

The chain links TRBV12-2 to TRBJ2-3; the table's D call, TRBD2, was not checked against the DNA. TRBV12-2 is an annotated pseudogene. CDR3 length: 16 amino acids. CDR3 region: CASRLSASGGPDTQYF. For the CDR3, the DNA is TGTGCAAGTCGCTTATCGGCTAGCGGGGGGCCAGATACGCAGTATTTT.

This clone was detected only once. V gene TRBV30 combines with J gene TRBJ1-5; maybe TRBD1 (6 bases). V was shortened by 2 bases and J by 6 bases, with 14 bases between the two germline ends. This CDR3 contains 14 residues. The V gene's germline CDR1 is GTSNPN and CDR2 SVGIG (reference sequence). CDR3 nucleotide sequence: TGTGCCTGGAGTAGAGGGCAGGGGATTCAGCCCCAGCATTTT. The encoded protein is CAWSRGQGIQPQHF.

V is TRBV18 and J is TRBJ2-7, with 9 bases fitting TRBD1. The CDR3 length is 15 residues. V dropped 5 bases and J dropped 1; count of bases not matched to a gene: 6. CDR1 and CDR2 from the germline V gene are KGHSH and LQKENI. In nucleotides, the CDR3 is TGTGCCAGCTCAACACGGACAGGGGATTCCTACGAGCAGTACTTC. Amino acids: CASSTRTGDSYEQYF.

The chain employs TRBV18 and TRBJ2-7; 10 bases match TRBD2. V was pared by 3 bases and J by 1 base, with 3 bases of the junction left unmatched. The germline V gene encodes CDR1 KGHSH and CDR2 LQKENI. The CDR3 is 15 residues long. CDR3 residues: CASSPSGGTSYEQYF. DNA for the CDR3: TGTGCCAGCTCACCTAGCGGGGGGACGTCCTACGAGCAGTACTTC. The complete variable domain, with remaining parts taken from reference TRBV18 and TRBJ2-7, reads NAGVMQNPRHLVRRRGQEARLRCSPMKGHSHVYWYRQLPEEGLKFMVYLQKENIIDESGMPKERFSAEFPKEGPSILRIQQVVRGDSAAYFCASSPSGGTSYEQYFGPGTRLTVT.

The chain links TRBV6-2 or TRBV6-3 to TRBJ2-7, with 7 bases lining up with TRBD1. Germline V CDR1 and CDR2: MNHEY, SVGEGT. CDR3 size: 13 residues. V trimming: 5 bases; J trimming: 2 bases; junction bases outside the gene matches: 3. CDR3 nucleotide sequence: TGTGCCAGCAGTAGGGACAGCACCTACGAGCAGTACTTC. Protein product: CASSRDSTYEQYF.

With regard to this clone: The junction shows a germline mismatch at one end, possibly a read error. V usage is TRBV30 and J usage is TRBJ2-5; D perhaps matches TRBD2 (5 bases). Germline CDR1 and CDR2: GTSNPN and SVGIG (reference sequence). The CDR3 covers 12 residues. CDR3 coding DNA: TGTGCCTGGAGTTTACAGACCCCGGGGTTAAACTTC. Protein product: CAWSLQTPGLNF.

The chain recombines TRBV5-1 with TRBJ2-3, with D maybe TRBD1 (5 bases). The V end lost 6 bases, the J end lost 6 bases, and 11 bases lay between the germline ends. This CDR3 spans 12 amino acids. Germline CDR1 SGHRS, CDR2 YFSETQ. The CDR3 reads CASNHNRDTQYF. The CDR3 DNA sequence: TGCGCCAGCAACCACAACAGGGATACGCAGTATTTT.